In its sample, the clone carrying this T cell receptor beta chain was seen once. This specimen comes from a study of CD8 T cells in ankylosing spondylitis. TCRdb redid the calling of the 5' RACE reads with MiXCR, one entry per CDR3 protein. The sample shows roughly 250,000 distinct CDR3 sequences, approximately 9% of them seen only once. The CDR3 length is 18 residues. Trimming took 2 bases from V and 0 from J; bases not matched to a gene: 5. Germline CDR1 and CDR2: MNHEY and SVGEGT. V and J are TRBV6-2 or TRBV6-3 and TRBJ2-1; 12 bases map to TRBD2. Sequencing used blood, either unsorted or a sorted T cell fraction (not recorded which). This clonotype was obtained from a male donor with ankylosing spondylitis or in good health (not recorded which). The CDR3 sequence: CASSYALAGGHSYNEQFF. CDR3 in DNA: TGTGCCAGCAGTTACGCACTAGCGGGAGGACACTCCTACAATGAGCAGTTCTTC.